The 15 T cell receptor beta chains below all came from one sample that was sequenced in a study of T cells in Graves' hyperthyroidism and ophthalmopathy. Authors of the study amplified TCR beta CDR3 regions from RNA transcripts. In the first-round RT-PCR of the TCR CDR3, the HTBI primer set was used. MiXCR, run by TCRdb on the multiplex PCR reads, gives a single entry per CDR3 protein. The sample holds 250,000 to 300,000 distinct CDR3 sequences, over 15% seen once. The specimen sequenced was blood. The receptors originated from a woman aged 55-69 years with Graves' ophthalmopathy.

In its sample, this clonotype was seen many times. The CDR3 is CASSLAGQRGTEAFF. The CDR3, as DNA: TGTGCCAGCAGTTTGGCGGGACAGAGGGGGACTGAAGCTTTCTTT. This chain uses TRBV27 with TRBJ1-1, with 7 bases matching TRBD1. Germline V lookup: CDR1 MNHEY, CDR2 SMNVEV (reference sequence). The CDR3 covers 15 residues. The V gene end was trimmed by 3 bases and the J gene end by 5 bases; junction bases not matched to a gene: 9.

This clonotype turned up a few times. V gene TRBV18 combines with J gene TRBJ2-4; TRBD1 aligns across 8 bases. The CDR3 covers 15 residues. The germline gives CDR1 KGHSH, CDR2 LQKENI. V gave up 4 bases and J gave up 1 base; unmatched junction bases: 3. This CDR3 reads CASSRTGPAKNIQYF. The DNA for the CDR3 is TGTGCCAGCTCACGGACAGGGCCGGCCAAAAACATTCAGTACTTC. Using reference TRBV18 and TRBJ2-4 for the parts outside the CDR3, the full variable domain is NAGVMQNPRHLVRRRGQEARLRCSPMKGHSHVYWYRQLPEEGLKFMVYLQKENIIDESGMPKERFSAEFPKEGPSILRIQQVVRGDSAAYFCASSRTGPAKNIQYFGAGTRLSVL.

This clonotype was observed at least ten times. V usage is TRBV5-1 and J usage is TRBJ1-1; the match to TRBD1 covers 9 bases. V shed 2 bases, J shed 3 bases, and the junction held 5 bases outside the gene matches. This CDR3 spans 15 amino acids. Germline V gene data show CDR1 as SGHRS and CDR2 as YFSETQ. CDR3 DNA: TGCGCCAGCAGCTTAACAGGGGGCTGGGACACTGAAGCTTTCTTT. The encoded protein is CASSLTGGWDTEAFF. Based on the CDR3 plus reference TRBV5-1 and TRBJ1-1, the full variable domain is KAGVTQTPRYLIKTRGQQVTLSCSPISGHRSVSWYQQTPGQGLQFLFEYFSETQRNKGNFPGRFSGRQFSNSRSEMNVSTLELGDSALYLCASSLTGGWDTEAFFGQGTRLTVV.

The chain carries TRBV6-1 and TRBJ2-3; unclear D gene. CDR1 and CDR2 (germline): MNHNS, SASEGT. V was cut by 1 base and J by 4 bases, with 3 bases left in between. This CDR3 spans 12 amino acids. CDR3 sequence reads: CASSEGSDTQYF. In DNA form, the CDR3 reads TGTGCCAGCAGTGAAGGGTCAGATACGCAGTATTTT.

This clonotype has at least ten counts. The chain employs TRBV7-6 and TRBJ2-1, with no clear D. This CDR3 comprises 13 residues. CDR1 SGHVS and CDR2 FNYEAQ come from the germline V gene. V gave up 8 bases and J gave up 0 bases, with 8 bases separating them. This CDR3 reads CASGPNSYNEQFF. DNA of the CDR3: TGTGCCAGCGGCCCGAACTCCTACAATGAGCAGTTCTTC.

In nucleotides, the CDR3 is TGCAGTCTAGGGGCGTATGGCTACACCTTC. It is translated as CSLGAYGYTF. This chain connects TRBV20-1 to TRBJ1-2; D might be TRBD1 (5 bases). CDR3 length equals 10 residues. Trimming removed 8 bases at V and 5 bases at J, with 9 bases between. Germline V lookup: CDR1 DFQATT, CDR2 SNEGSKA (reference sequence).

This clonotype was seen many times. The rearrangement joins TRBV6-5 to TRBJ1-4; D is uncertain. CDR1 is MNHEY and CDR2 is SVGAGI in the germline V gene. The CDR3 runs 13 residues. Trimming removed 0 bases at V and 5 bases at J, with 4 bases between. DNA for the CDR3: TGTGCCAGCAGTTACTCGGTGAATGAAAAACTGTTTTTT. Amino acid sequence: CASSYSVNEKLFF.

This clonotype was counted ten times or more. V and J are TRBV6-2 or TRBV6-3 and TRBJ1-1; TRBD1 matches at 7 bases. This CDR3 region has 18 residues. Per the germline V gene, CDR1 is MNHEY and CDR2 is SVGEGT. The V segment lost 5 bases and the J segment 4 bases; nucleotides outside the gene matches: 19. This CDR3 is CASSPTRETGFSITEAFF. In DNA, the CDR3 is TGTGCCAGCAGTCCCACAAGGGAGACAGGGTTTTCCATCACTGAAGCTTTCTTT.

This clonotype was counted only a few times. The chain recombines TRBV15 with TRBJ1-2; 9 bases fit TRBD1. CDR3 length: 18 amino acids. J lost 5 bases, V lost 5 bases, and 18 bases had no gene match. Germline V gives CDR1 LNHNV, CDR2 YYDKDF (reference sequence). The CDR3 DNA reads TGTGCCACCAGCGGTTTTGACCGGGACAGGGTAAATCGTTATGGCTACACCTTC. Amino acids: CATSGFDRDRVNRYGYTF.

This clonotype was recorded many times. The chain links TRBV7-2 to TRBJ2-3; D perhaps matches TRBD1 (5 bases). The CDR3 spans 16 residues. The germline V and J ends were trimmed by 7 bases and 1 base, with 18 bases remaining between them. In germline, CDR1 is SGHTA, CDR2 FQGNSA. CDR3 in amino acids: CASTPALVRGTDTQYF. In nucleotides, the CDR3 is TGTGCCAGCACTCCAGCCCTCGTCAGGGGCACAGATACGCAGTATTTT.

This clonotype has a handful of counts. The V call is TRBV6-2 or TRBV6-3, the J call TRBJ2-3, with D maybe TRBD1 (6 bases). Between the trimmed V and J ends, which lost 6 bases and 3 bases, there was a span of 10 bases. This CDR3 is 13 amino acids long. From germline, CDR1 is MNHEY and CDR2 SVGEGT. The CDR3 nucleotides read TGTGCCAGCAGAGGACAGATGACAGATACGCAGTATTTT. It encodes CASRGQMTDTQYF.

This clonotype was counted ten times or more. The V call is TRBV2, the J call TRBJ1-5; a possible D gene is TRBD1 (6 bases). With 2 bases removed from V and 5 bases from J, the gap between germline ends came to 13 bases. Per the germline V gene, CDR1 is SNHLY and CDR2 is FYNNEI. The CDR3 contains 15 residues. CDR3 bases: TGTGCCAGCAGTGAAACGACAGGCTCTTATCAGCCCCAGCATTTT. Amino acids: CASSETTGSYQPQHF.

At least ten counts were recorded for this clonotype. For the CDR3, the DNA is TGCAGTGCTAGAGCAGGGACTCAGCCCCAGCATTTT. Encoded protein: CSARAGTQPQHF. V usage is TRBV20-1 and J usage is TRBJ1-5; tentative D call: TRBD1 (5 bases). The CDR3 totals 12 residues. V lost 1 base to trimming and J lost 6 bases, with 7 bases between them. Germline-derived CDR1 and CDR2 are DFQATT and SNEGSKA (reference sequence).

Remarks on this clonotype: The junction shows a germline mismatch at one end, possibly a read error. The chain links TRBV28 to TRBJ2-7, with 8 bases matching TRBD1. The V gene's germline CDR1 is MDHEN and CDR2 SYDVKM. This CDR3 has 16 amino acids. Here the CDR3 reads CAISGTGPAFSYEQYF. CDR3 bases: TGTGCCATCAGTGGGACAGGCCCTGCTTTCTCCTACGAGCAGTACTTC.

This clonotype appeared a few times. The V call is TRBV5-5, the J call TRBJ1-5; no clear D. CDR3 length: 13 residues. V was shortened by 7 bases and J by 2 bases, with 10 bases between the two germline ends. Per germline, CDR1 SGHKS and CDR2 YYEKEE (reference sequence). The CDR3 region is CASHESGNQPQHF. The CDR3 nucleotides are TGTGCCAGCCATGAGAGTGGCAATCAGCCCCAGCATTTT.